This TCR beta chain comes out of a study of post-analysis software for immune sequencing data. Regarding the study as a whole: Controls showed lower frequencies than patients for roughly five TRBV segments, and TRBV5-6, TRBV5-1 and TRBV20-1 were among these.

TCR beta cDNA libraries had unique molecular identifiers. From the PCR reads, TCRdb called clonotypes with MiXCR, one entry per CDR3 protein. This table has 650,000 to 850,000 distinct CDR3 sequences, more than 45% appearing once. Trimming cost V 1 base and J 10 bases, with 8 bases left between them. The CDR3 totals 13 residues. Germline V CDR1 and CDR2: SGHVS, FNYEAQ. In the case of this clonotype: The antigen remains undetermined.

The sequenced material came from blood. This sequence joins TRBV7-6 and TRBJ1-6; no definite D call. This sequence originates from a girl aged 10 to 17 with multiple sclerosis. The CDR3 spells CASSLDPDSPLHF. The CDR3 DNA follows: TGTGCCAGCAGCTTAGATCCGGACTCACCCCTCCACTTT. The complete variable domain, with remaining parts taken from reference TRBV7-6 and TRBJ1-6, reads GAGVSQSPRYKVTKRGQDVALRCDPISGHVSLYWYRQALGQGPEFLTYFNYEAQQDKSGLPNDRFSAERPEGSISTLTIQRTEQRDSAMYRCASSLDPDSPLHFGNGTRLTVT.